This T cell receptor beta chain was found in a study of blood T cell repertoires in COVID-19. Study information: Sites in the United States, Italy and Spain provided acute and convalescent COVID-19 samples. Sources were T cells, B-cell-depleted T cells, or PBMCs; the material itself was cDNA or gDNA.

Authors' methods: Estimation of nucleated cell counts relied on the amplification of reference gene primers. Produced via immunoSEQ multiplex PCR; TCRdb's table is partial and in-frame only. The V and J calls and clone size come from that table; D and trimming were worked out from the DNA. Among under 150,000 clones, over 65% were seen once, and the ten largest hold approximately 2.5%. In germline, CDR1 is MNHEY, CDR2 SMNVEV (reference sequence). The ends lost 2 bases at V and 4 bases at J; junction bases unmatched: 6. The CDR3 has 15 amino acids. This clonotype was sampled from a man aged 25 to 45 with acute or convalescent COVID-19. The V call is TRBV27, the J call TRBJ2-5; 8 positions match TRBD2. Source material: peripheral blood. CDR3 protein: CASSLLAGGSETQYF. In DNA, the CDR3 is TGTGCCAGCAGTTTACTGGCGGGAGGCTCAGAGACCCAGTACTTC.